This is a list of T cell receptor beta chains from one sample in a study of beta chain features in type 1 diabetes. The table came from immunoSEQ multiplex PCR; TCRdb's copy has only in-frame clones and leaves some out. This sample yields around 250,000 clones, of which about 20% are seen a single time; around 0.03% belongs to the top ten. The sequencing sample was made of naive CD4+ T cells from blood. These TCRs come from a middle-aged woman with type 1 diabetes. CDR3s include the opening cysteine and the closing phenylalanine or tryptophan. A D gene is named only where the DNA matches it firmly. Clone size is stated in some rows and not others, as once, few, many or a class when expanded.

clone_size	v_call	j_call	d_call	cdr3_nt	cdr3_aa
NA	TRBV4-2	TRBJ1-2	NA	TGTGCCAGCAGCCCCGGTAGGGAGGTAGACTATGGCTACACCTTC	CASSPGREVDYGYTF
few	TRBV29-1	TRBJ2-7	NA	TGCAGCGTCAAGACAGCCTCCTACGAGCAGTACTTC	CSVKTASYEQYF
NA	TRBV29-1	TRBJ1-2	NA	TGCAGCGTTCAGCGTAGCAGGGGACCCAACTATGGCTACACCTTC	CSVQRSRGPNYGYTF
NA	TRBV2	TRBJ1-5	NA	TGTGCCAGCAGCGAGGAGGCGCTTGTCAATCAGCCCCAGCATTTT	CASSEEALVNQPQHF
NA	TRBV7-2	TRBJ2-7	NA	TGTGCCAGCAGCTCTTTACGGGGTGACGAGCAGTACTTC	CASSSLRGDEQYF
NA	TRBV7-3	TRBJ2-3	TRBD1	TGTGCCAGCAGCTTAACAGGGGGCTTAGATACGCAGTATTTT	CASSLTGGLDTQYF
NA	TRBV6-5	TRBJ1-2	TRBD1	TGTGCCAGCGGGGACAGAGTCTATGGCTACACCTTC	CASGDRVYGYTF
NA	TRBV19	TRBJ1-5	TRBD1	TGTGCCAGTAGTATAGAAACAGGGGCGAGCAATCAGCCCCAGCATTTT	CASSIETGASNQPQHF
NA	TRBV18	TRBJ1-1	NA	TGTGCCAGCTCCCAGAACACTGAAGCTTTCTTT	CASSQNTEAFF
few	TRBV30	TRBJ1-1	NA	TGTGCCTGGAGTGCAGGGCCGAACACTGAAGCTTTCTTT	CAWSAGPNTEAFF
few	TRBV7-8	TRBJ2-2	NA	TGTGCCAGCAGCTTACGGGGGAGGAACACCGGGGAGCTGTTTTTT	CASSLRGRNTGELFF
few	TRBV9	TRBJ2-1	NA	TGTGCCAGCAGCGTAGCGGCGGGACGAGACAATGAGCAGTTCTTC	CASSVAAGRDNEQFF
NA	TRBV13	TRBJ2-7	NA	TGTGCCAGCAGCTTAGCGAGTGGACTATCCTACGAGCAGTACTTC	CASSLASGLSYEQYF
NA	TRBV9	TRBJ2-3	NA	TGTGCCAGCAGCGTAAGCGGGCAGGGAGATACGCAGTATTTT	CASSVSGQGDTQYF
NA	TRBV10-3	TRBJ2-1	NA	TGTGCCATCAGTGGTAGCGGAGACTACAATGAGCAGTTCTTC	CAISGSGDYNEQFF
NA	TRBV10-3	TRBJ1-3	NA	TGTGCCATCGGTCAGGGGTCGGGAACTGGAAACACCATATATTTT	CAIGQGSGTGNTIYF
NA	TRBV6-5	TRBJ2-1	TRBD2	TGTGCCAGCAGTTCCTTTAGCGGGAGCTCCTACAATGAGCAGTTCTTC	CASSSFSGSSYNEQFF
NA	TRBV10-3	TRBJ2-7	NA	TGTGCCATCAGTGAGGAAGGCGGTTCCTACGAGCAGTACTTC	CAISEEGGSYEQYF